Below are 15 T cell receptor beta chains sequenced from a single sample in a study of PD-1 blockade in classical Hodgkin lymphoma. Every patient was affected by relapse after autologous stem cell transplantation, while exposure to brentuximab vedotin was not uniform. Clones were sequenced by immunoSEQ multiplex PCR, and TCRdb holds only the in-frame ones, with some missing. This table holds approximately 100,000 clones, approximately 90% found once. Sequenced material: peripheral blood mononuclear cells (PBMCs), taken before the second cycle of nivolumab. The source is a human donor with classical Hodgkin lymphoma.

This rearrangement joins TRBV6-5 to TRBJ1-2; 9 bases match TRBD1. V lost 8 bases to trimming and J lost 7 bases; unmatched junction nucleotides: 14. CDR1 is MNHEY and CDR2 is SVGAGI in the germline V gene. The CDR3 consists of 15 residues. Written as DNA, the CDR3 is TGTGCCAGCGGCGGGGCGAGGGACAGGGAAAGTGGCTACACCTTC. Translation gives CASGGARDRESGYTF.

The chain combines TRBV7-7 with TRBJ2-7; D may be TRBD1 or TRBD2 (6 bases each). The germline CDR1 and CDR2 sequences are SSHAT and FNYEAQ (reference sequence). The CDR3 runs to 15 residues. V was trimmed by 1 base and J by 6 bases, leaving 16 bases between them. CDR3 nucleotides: TGTGCCAGCAGCTTAGGCCTCGGGGGCCGGGGCGAGCAGTACTTC. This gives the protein CASSLGLGGRGEQYF.

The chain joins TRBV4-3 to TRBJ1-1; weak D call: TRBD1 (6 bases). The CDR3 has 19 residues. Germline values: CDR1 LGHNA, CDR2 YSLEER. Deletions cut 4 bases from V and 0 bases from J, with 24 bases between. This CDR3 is CASSLTLGGRSLMNTEAFF. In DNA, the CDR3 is TGCGCCAGCAGCCTCACCTTGGGGGGCCGATCCCTTATGAACACTGAAGCTTTCTTT.

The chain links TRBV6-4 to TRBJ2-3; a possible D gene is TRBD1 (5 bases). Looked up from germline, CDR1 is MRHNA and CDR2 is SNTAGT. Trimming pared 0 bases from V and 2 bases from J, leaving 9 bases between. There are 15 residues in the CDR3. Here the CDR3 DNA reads TGTGCCAGCAGTGACTCGCAGGGTCCCACAGATACGCAGTATTTT. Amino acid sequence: CASSDSQGPTDTQYF.

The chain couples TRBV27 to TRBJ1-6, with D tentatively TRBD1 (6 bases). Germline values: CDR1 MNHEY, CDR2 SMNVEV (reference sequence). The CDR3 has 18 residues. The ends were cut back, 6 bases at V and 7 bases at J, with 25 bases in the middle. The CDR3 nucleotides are TGTGCCAGCAGACCCATCCGGGGGGGGCGCCGGGGGAATTCACCCCTCCACTTT. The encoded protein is CASRPIRGGRRGNSPLHF.

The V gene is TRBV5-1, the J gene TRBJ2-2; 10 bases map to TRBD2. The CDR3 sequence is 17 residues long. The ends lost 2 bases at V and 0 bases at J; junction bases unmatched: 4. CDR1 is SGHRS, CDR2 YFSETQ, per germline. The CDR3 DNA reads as TGCGCCAGCAGCTTACTAGCGGGGAACGCGAACACCGGGGAGCTGTTTTTT. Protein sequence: CASSLLAGNANTGELFF.

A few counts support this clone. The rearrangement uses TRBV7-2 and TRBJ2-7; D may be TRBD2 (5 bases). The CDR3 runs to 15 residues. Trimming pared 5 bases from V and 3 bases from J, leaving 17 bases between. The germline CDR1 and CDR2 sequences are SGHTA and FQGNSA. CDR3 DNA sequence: TGTGCCAGCAGCAGCGGATGGAGGAGCAGCTACGAGCAGTACTTC. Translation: CASSSGWRSSYEQYF.

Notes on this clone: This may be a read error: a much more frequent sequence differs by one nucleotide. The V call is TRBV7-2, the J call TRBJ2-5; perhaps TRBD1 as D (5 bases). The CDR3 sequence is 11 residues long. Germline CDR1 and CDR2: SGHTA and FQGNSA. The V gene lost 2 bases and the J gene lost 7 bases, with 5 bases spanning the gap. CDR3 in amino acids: CASSLRGTQYF. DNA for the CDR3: TGTGCCAGCAGCTTAAGGGGGACCCAGTACTTC.

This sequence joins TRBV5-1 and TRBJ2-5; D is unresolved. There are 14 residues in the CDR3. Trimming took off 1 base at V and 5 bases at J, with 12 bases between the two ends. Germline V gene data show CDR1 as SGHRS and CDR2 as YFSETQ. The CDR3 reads CASSLTTGAETQYF. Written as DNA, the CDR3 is TGCGCCAGCAGCTTGACGACTGGTGCGGAGACCCAGTACTTC.

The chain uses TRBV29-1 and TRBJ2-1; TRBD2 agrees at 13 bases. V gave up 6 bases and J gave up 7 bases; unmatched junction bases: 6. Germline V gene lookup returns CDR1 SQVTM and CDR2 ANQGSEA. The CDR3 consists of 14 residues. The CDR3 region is CSVLGLAGVNEQFF. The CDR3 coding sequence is TGCAGCGTGCTCGGACTAGCGGGGGTTAATGAGCAGTTCTTC.

CDR3 residues: CASSLDSNYGYTF. In nucleotides, the CDR3 is TGCGCCAGCAGCTTGGACAGTAACTATGGCTACACCTTC. The rearrangement joins TRBV5-1 to TRBJ1-2; D unclear. The CDR3 sequence is 13 residues long. Germline V gene data show CDR1 as SGHRS and CDR2 as YFSETQ. Trimming cost V 0 bases and J 1 base, with 4 bases left between them.

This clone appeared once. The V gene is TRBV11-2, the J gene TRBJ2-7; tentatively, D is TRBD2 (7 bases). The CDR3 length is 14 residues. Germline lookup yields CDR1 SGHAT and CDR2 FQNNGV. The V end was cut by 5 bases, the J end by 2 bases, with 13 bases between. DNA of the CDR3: TGTGCCAGCAGCCTGGGAGGGGGGACCTACGAGCAGTACTTC. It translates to CASSLGGGTYEQYF.

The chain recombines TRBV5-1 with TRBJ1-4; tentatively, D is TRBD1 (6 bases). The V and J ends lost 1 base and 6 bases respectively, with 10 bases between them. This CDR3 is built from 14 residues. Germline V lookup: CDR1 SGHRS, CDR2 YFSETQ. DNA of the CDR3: TGCGCCAGCAGCTTGAGGGGGAGTGATGAAAAACTGTTTTTT. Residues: CASSLRGSDEKLFF.

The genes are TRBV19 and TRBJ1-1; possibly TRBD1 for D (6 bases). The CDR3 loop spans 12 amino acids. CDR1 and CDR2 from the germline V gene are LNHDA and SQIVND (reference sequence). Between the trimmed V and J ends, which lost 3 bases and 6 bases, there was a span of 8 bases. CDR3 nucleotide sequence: TGTGCCAGTAGTATCGGGGGCTCTGAAGCTTTCTTT. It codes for CASSIGGSEAFF. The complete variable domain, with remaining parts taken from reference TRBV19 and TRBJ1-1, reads DGGITQSPKYLFRKEGQNVTLSCEQNLNHDAMYWYRQDPGQGLRLIYYSQIVNDFQKGDIAEGYSVSREKKESFPLTVTSAQKNPTAFYLCASSIGGSEAFFGQGTRLTVV.

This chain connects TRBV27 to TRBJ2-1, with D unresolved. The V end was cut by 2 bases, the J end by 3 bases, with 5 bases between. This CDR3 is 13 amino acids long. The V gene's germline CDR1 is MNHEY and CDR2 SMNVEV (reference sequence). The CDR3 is CASSLGYYNEQFF. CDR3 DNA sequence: TGTGCCAGCAGTTTAGGTTACTACAATGAGCAGTTCTTC.